This T cell receptor beta chain was sequenced for a study of shared clonotypes between healthy human individuals. Remarks on this clone: Its target is not known.

Each subset's genomic DNA was shared equally among a number of immunoSEQ plates. Profiling relied on immunoSEQ multiplex PCR, and the TCRdb table lists in-frame clones only, not all of them. The top ten hold around 0.058% of the sample, which has about 600,000 clones, about 96% seen once. Findings of the study overall: Approximately 5.4% of naive CD4 clonotypes were common to a few donors.

Germline values: CDR1 LGHNA, CDR2 YNFKEQ. The CDR3 sequence is 15 residues long. Trimming left V 1 base short and J 0 bases short, with 7 bases between. Sample: naive CD4+ T cells sorted from blood. Subset meaning: CD45RA+ positively selected. J is TRBJ2-1 and V is TRBV4-2; D is possibly TRBD2 (5 bases). The receptor comes from a woman in her twenties or thirties in good health. In DNA, the CDR3 is TGTGCCAGCAGCCAAGCGGAGGTCTCCTACAATGAGCAGTTCTTC. Its protein product is CASSQAEVSYNEQFF.